Listed below are T cell receptor beta chains from one sample, sequenced in a study of blood T cell repertoires in COVID-19. Using immunoSEQ multiplex PCR, the repertoire was profiled, and TCRdb retains in-frame clones only, with some absent. The sample consists of around 63,000 clones, approximately 80% of them appearing once. Sequencing was carried out using peripheral blood. These receptors were collected from a man in his sixties with acute or convalescent COVID-19. CDR3s leave out the opening cysteine and the closing phenylalanine or tryptophan.

J gene | V gene | CDR3 protein
TRBJ1-5 | TRBV19 | ASSIEGQGGQPQH
TRBJ2-2 | TRBV9 | ASSVVGGQGELF
TRBJ2-2 | TRBV7-6 | ASSLVIAGGTGELF
TRBJ1-2 | TRBV12-5 | ASGLVPMGPYT
TRBJ1-3 | TRBV4-1 | ASSQAPFDRGTIY
TRBJ2-3 | TRBV12-5 | ASGKGTSGGTDTQY
TRBJ2-5 | TRBV11-3 | ASSFSGRGRETQY
TRBJ2-4 | TRBV29-1 | SVELNNIQY
TRBJ1-2 | TRBV5-4 | ASSLGGQGSYGYT
TRBJ1-1 | TRBV28 | ASSPSGFGAEAF